A single sample is the source of the 29 T cell receptor beta chains below, sequenced in a study of cytomegalovirus exposure and HLA in healthy donors. 13 Jbeta primers and 60 Vbeta primers were used for the PCR. Produced via immunoSEQ multiplex PCR; TCRdb's table is partial and in-frame only. The data show 150,000 to 200,000 clones, with 75% to 90% seen just once and more than 1.5% held by the top ten. Sequenced: PBMCs. These receptors were collected from a human donor in good health.

The gene calls are TRBV6-6 and TRBJ1-4; 8 nucleotides align to TRBD1. CDR1 and CDR2 from the germline V gene are MNHNY and SVGAGI (reference sequence). V gave up 2 bases and J gave up 8 bases; unmatched junction bases: 1. CDR3 size: 13 residues. The CDR3 nucleotides read TGTGCCAGCAGTTACAGGACAGGGGAAAAACTGTTTTTT. Protein sequence: CASSYRTGEKLFF.

V gene TRBV6-6 combines with J gene TRBJ1-1, with no clear D. In germline, CDR1 is MNHNY, CDR2 SVGAGI (reference sequence). The CDR3 consists of 10 residues. V was pared by 8 bases and J by 7 bases, with 8 bases between. The CDR3 reads CASGRGEAFF. In DNA form, the CDR3 reads TGTGCCAGCGGTCGGGGTGAAGCTTTCTTT.

This clone has only a few counts. The rearrangement links TRBV4-3 to TRBJ1-6, with D unclear. This CDR3 region has 13 residues. Germline V gene lookup returns CDR1 LGHNA and CDR2 YSLEER. The V gene lost 5 bases and the J gene lost 10 bases, with 12 bases spanning the gap. For the CDR3, the DNA is TGCGCCAGCAGCTTGGCCAGCGAGTCACCCCTCCACTTT. Its protein is CASSLASESPLHF.

The chain is built from TRBV7-2 and TRBJ2-1; 7 positions match TRBD1. This CDR3 is 16 amino acids long. The ends lost 3 bases at V and 4 bases at J; junction bases unmatched: 9. Germline CDR1 reads SGHTA; CDR2 reads FQGNSA. The CDR3 here is CASSFSLSGQYNEQFF. CDR3 DNA: TGTGCCAGCAGCTTTAGCCTGTCGGGACAGTACAATGAGCAGTTCTTC. Based on the CDR3 plus reference TRBV7-2 and TRBJ2-1, the full variable domain is GAGVSQSPSNKVTEKGKDVELRCDPISGHTALYWYRQSLGQGLEFLIYFQGNSAPDKSGLPSDRFSAERTGGSVSTLTIQRTQQEDSAVYLCASSFSLSGQYNEQFFGPGTRLTVL.

The gene calls are TRBV19 and TRBJ2-1, with 12 positions matching TRBD2. The CDR3 contains 18 residues. Germline CDR1 is LNHDA and CDR2 is SQIVND (reference sequence). Germline trimming cut 8 bases from V and 2 bases from J; bases unmatched to any gene: 13. CDR3 residues: CASGFSVTSGGTYNEQFF. The CDR3 DNA reads as TGTGCCAGTGGTTTTAGTGTCACTAGCGGGGGGACCTACAATGAGCAGTTCTTC.

V and J are TRBV4-1 and TRBJ2-5, with 10 bases fitting TRBD1. After removal of 0 bases from V and 6 bases from J, the junction contained 7 bases not matched to a gene. Germline assignment: CDR1 MGHRA and CDR2 YSYEKL. This CDR3 spans 16 amino acids. The CDR3 region has the DNA TGCGCCAGCAGCCAAGATCAGGGACAGGGGCTAAAGACCCAGTACTTC. Translated, it gives CASSQDQGQGLKTQYF.

This sequence joins TRBV5-1 and TRBJ2-1; 8 positions match TRBD2. V lost 3 bases and J lost 9; bases outside the gene matches: 8. The CDR3 totals 14 residues. CDR1 is SGHRS, CDR2 YFSETQ, per germline. CDR3 residues: CASSSSGLEGEQFF. CDR3 DNA: TGCGCCAGCAGCTCGTCGGGACTAGAGGGTGAGCAGTTCTTC.

The CDR3 nucleotides read TGTGCCAGCAGCTGGGGACAGGGGGCGAAAGAGACCCAGTACTTC. Residues: CASSWGQGAKETQYF. This chain joins TRBV5-4 and TRBJ2-5, with 12 bases matching TRBD1. The CDR3 consists of 15 residues. Germline-derived CDR1 and CDR2 are SGHNT and YYREEE (reference sequence). V lost 3 bases and J lost 3; bases outside the gene matches: 3.

The chain couples TRBV5-1 to TRBJ2-5, with a possible D match to TRBD2 (6 bases). Germline CDR1 SGHRS, CDR2 YFSETQ. The CDR3 sequence is 13 residues long. V dropped 5 bases and J dropped 4 bases, with 12 bases sitting between them. CDR3 amino acids: CASSRQEGETQYF. Here the CDR3 DNA reads TGCGCCAGCAGTCGGCAGGAGGGAGAGACCCAGTACTTC.

This clone has a single count. J is TRBJ2-7 and V is TRBV7-9; TRBD1 agrees at 10 bases. The CDR3 runs to 15 residues. Germline-derived CDR1 and CDR2 are SEHNR and FQNEAQ (reference sequence). V trimming: 7 bases; J trimming: 4 bases; junction bases outside the gene matches: 10. CDR3 sequence: CASTSGGDRGYEQYF. The DNA for the CDR3 is TGTGCCAGCACCTCGGGGGGGGACAGGGGTTACGAGCAGTACTTC.

This chain joins TRBV5-1 and TRBJ2-3; TRBD1 agrees at 7 bases. This CDR3 comprises 18 residues. Germline lookup yields CDR1 SGHRS and CDR2 YFSETQ. After removal of 5 bases from V and 1 base from J, the junction contained 16 bases not matched to a gene. The CDR3 nucleotides read TGCGCCAGCAGTCCCCACCGAAGGACAGGTCTAGGCACAGATACGCAGTATTTT. It yields the protein CASSPHRRTGLGTDTQYF.

This chain connects TRBV19 to TRBJ1-2, with 10 nucleotides matching TRBD1. Per the germline V gene, CDR1 is LNHDA and CDR2 is SQIVND (reference sequence). Trimming removed 2 bases from V and 6 bases from J; junction bases left unmatched: 6. This CDR3 spans 15 amino acids. The CDR3 DNA reads as TGTGCCAGTAGTATATCCCGGACAGGGGGTGATGGCTACACCTTC. Translation gives CASSISRTGGDGYTF.

DNA of the CDR3: TGTGCCAGCAGCTCCGGACTAGCGAACTACAATGAGCAGTTCTTC. It is translated as CASSSGLANYNEQFF. The chain combines TRBV5-8 with TRBJ2-1; TRBD2 matches 9 bases. CDR3 size: 15 residues. V shed 3 bases, J shed 3 bases, and the junction held 4 bases outside the gene matches. Germline lookup yields CDR1 SGHTS and CDR2 YDEGEE.

V gene TRBV10-1 combines with J gene TRBJ2-3; TRBD2 aligns across 10 bases. The CDR3 is 15 amino acids. The V and J ends lost 8 bases and 1 base, in that order; junction bases with no gene match: 6. Germline CDR1 reads WNHNN; CDR2 reads SYGVQD (reference sequence). The CDR3 spells CASGGLAGGTDTQYF. The CDR3 DNA reads TGCGCCAGCGGGGGGCTAGCGGGGGGCACAGATACGCAGTATTTT.

V is TRBV25-1 and J is TRBJ2-1, with 12 bases identical to TRBD1. The CDR3 loop spans 14 amino acids. Germline V gene sequence: CDR1 MGHDK, CDR2 SYGVNS. The junction had 5 bases not matched to a gene; V was cut back by 6 bases and J by 8 bases. The CDR3 DNA follows: TGTGCCAGCAGGCCGGGACAGGGGGCCCATGAGCAGTTCTTC. Translation: CASRPGQGAHEQFF.

V gene TRBV9 combines with J gene TRBJ2-7, with D unclear. The V and J ends lost 0 bases and 4 bases respectively, with 11 bases between them. CDR1 is SGDLS, CDR2 YYNGEE, per germline. This CDR3 is 14 amino acids long. CDR3 protein: CASSVAQESYEQYF. CDR3 DNA sequence: TGTGCCAGCAGCGTAGCCCAGGAATCTTACGAGCAGTACTTC.

The chain has TRBV2 and TRBJ2-1, with 10 bases fitting TRBD2. CDR1 SNHLY and CDR2 FYNNEI come from the germline V gene. CDR3 length: 13 amino acids. J lost 7 bases, V lost 6 bases, and 3 bases had no gene match. The CDR3 loop is CASRSGGANEQFF. In nucleotides, the CDR3 is TGTGCCAGCAGGAGCGGGGGGGCGAATGAGCAGTTCTTC. The variable domain in full, with the rest retrieved from reference TRBV2 and TRBJ2-1, is EPEVTQTPSHQVTQMGQEVILRCVPISNHLYFYWYRQILGQKVEFLVSFYNNEISEKSEIFDDQFSVERPDGSNFTLKIRSTKLEDSAMYFCASRSGGANEQFFGPGTRLTVL.

This rearrangement joins TRBV11-3 to TRBJ2-7; D perhaps matches TRBD1 (5 bases). V gave up 3 bases and J gave up 0 bases, with 9 bases separating them. This CDR3 has 14 residues. The germline CDR1 and CDR2 sequences are SGHNT and YENEEA. The CDR3 here is CASSFYRTSYEQYF. The CDR3 nucleotides are TGTGCCAGCAGCTTTTACAGGACCTCCTACGAGCAGTACTTC.

CDR3: CASSQTGPGLAEAFF. In nucleotides, the CDR3 is TGTGCCAGCAGCCAGACAGGGCCGGGATTGGCTGAAGCTTTCTTT. The chain employs TRBV7-6 and TRBJ1-1, with 7 bases lining up with TRBD1. Trimming cost V 5 bases and J 6 bases; bases outside gene matches: 12. Per germline, CDR1 SGHVS and CDR2 FNYEAQ. The CDR3 is 15 residues long.

This clone has a single count. V is TRBV19 and J is TRBJ1-1; no clear D gene. Germline V gives CDR1 LNHDA, CDR2 SQIVND (reference sequence). The V and J ends lost 5 bases and 1 base respectively, with 8 bases between them. The CDR3 consists of 13 residues. CDR3 protein: CASSLTGNTEAFF. CDR3 bases: TGTGCCAGTAGTTTAACTGGGAACACTGAAGCTTTCTTT.

This rearrangement joins TRBV5-1 to TRBJ2-2; unclear D gene. The CDR3 runs to 15 residues. Trimming left V 0 bases short and J 0 bases short, with 6 bases between. Germline V CDR1 and CDR2: SGHRS, YFSETQ. CDR3 in amino acids: CASSLVPTNTGELFF. The CDR3 nucleotides read TGCGCCAGCAGCTTGGTTCCCACGAACACCGGGGAGCTGTTTTTT.

The genes are TRBV27 and TRBJ2-7, with 7 nucleotides matching TRBD1. J lost 3 bases, V lost 5 bases, and 10 bases had no gene match. This CDR3 region has 15 residues. The germline CDR1 and CDR2 sequences are MNHEY and SMNVEV (reference sequence). CDR3 protein: CASSALRGSSYEQYF. CDR3 coding DNA: TGTGCCAGCAGTGCACTCAGGGGGTCTAGCTACGAGCAGTACTTC.

The chain couples TRBV6-5 to TRBJ1-1, with 9 bases that match TRBD1. The ends lost 6 bases at V and 7 bases at J; junction bases unmatched: 12. In germline, CDR1 is MNHEY, CDR2 SVGAGI. The length of the CDR3 is 15 residues. CDR3 DNA: TGTGCCAGCAGAACCGGGACAGGGCTCCTTTTTGAAGCTTTCTTT. Translation gives CASRTGTGLLFEAFF.

J is TRBJ1-6 and V is TRBV4-1; D perhaps matches TRBD1 (5 bases). Per germline, CDR1 MGHRA and CDR2 YSYEKL. CDR3 length: 16 amino acids. Trimming pared 0 bases from V and 7 bases from J, leaving 13 bases between. This chain's CDR3 is CASSQDDRRGNSPLHF. In DNA form, the CDR3 reads TGCGCCAGCAGCCAAGATGATCGCCGGGGGAATTCACCCCTCCACTTT.

As DNA, the CDR3 is TGTGCCTGGACCAGTATATACACCTTC. Protein: CAWTSIYTF. This sequence joins TRBV30 and TRBJ1-2; D unclear. V lost 4 bases to trimming and J lost 11 bases, with 8 bases between them. The CDR3 has 9 residues. Germline assignment: CDR1 GTSNPN and CDR2 SVGIG (reference sequence).

The chain combines TRBV5-4 with TRBJ2-3; 10 nucleotides align to TRBD2. The V segment lost 4 bases and the J segment 2 bases; nucleotides outside the gene matches: 7. Germline lookup yields CDR1 SGHNT and CDR2 YYREEE (reference sequence). The CDR3 spans 16 residues. The DNA for the CDR3 is TGTGCCAGCAGCACCAGAAGCGGGGGGGACACAGATACGCAGTATTTT. It translates to CASSTRSGGDTDTQYF.

In this sample, this clone turned up a few times. V is TRBV29-1 and J is TRBJ1-1, with unresolved D. The CDR3 consists of 13 residues. The V gene's germline CDR1 is SQVTM and CDR2 ANQGSEA. Trimming removed 2 bases from V and 3 bases from J, with 10 bases in between. The CDR3 loop is CSVEIGGDTEAFF. CDR3 nucleotide sequence: TGCAGCGTTGAAATCGGCGGGGACACTGAAGCTTTCTTT.

V usage is TRBV18 and J usage is TRBJ2-2, with a weak D call TRBD2 (7 bases). Germline V gene sequence: CDR1 KGHSH, CDR2 LQKENI. This CDR3 is 17 amino acids long. The V and J ends lost 2 bases and 4 bases respectively, with 17 bases between them. In DNA form, the CDR3 reads TGTGCCAGCTCACCATCACGGGGGGCCCCATCCACCGGGGAGCTGTTTTTT. This sequence encodes CASSPSRGAPSTGELFF.

This chain links TRBV11-3 with TRBJ1-1; D is unresolved. Trimming took off 5 bases at V and 1 base at J, with 11 bases between the two ends. The CDR3 runs 14 residues. The V gene's germline CDR1 is SGHNT and CDR2 YENEEA. Written as DNA, the CDR3 is TGTGCCAGCAGCGCCTCGAGGGAGAACACTGAAGCTTTCTTT. This sequence encodes CASSASRENTEAFF.